Listed below are T cell receptor beta chains from one sample, sequenced in a study of preoperative IRX-2 immunotherapy in early breast cancer. Some clones are missing from TCRdb's copy, which holds only in-frame ones; the method was immunoSEQ multiplex PCR. Of 43,000 or so clones in the sample, about 95% were seen once. The specimen comprised tumor tissue, sampled after IRX-2 immunotherapy. These receptor sequences come from a human donor with breast cancer. Each CDR3 is given with its conserved first and last residue. D genes are given only for firm matches. Size is stated for part of the rows, as once, few or many counts, or as a class when the clone is expanded.

J gene: TRBJ2-1
D gene: .
V gene: TRBV21-1
clone size: .
CDR3 DNA: TGTGCCCACTGGGGCACGAGCGCGGGAGGGCCCCACAATGAGCAGTTCTTC
CDR3 protein: CAHWGTSAGGPHNEQFF

J gene: TRBJ2-1
D gene: .
V gene: TRBV11-1
clone size: .
CDR3 DNA: TGTGCCAGCAGCCCTAGTAGAGATGAGCAGTTCTTC
CDR3 protein: CASSPSRDEQFF

J gene: TRBJ2-2
D gene: TRBD2
V gene: TRBV5-4
clone size: .
CDR3 DNA: TGTGCCAGCAGCGTTAGGACTAGCGTTTCCGGGGAGCTGTTTTTT
CDR3 protein: CASSVRTSVSGELFF

J gene: TRBJ2-3
D gene: TRBD1
V gene: TRBV28
clone size: .
CDR3 DNA: TGTGCCAGCGTTCGGGACAGGGGGGATACGCAGTATTTT
CDR3 protein: CASVRDRGDTQYF

J gene: TRBJ2-2
D gene: .
V gene: TRBV10-3
clone size: .
CDR3 DNA: TGTGCCATCAGGGGAGCTACCGGGGAGCTGTTTTTT
CDR3 protein: CAIRGATGELFF

J gene: TRBJ2-2
D gene: .
V gene: TRBV27
clone size: .
CDR3 DNA: TGTGCCAGCAGTTTCTCAGGGATCCCCCATGACACCGGGGAGCTGTTTTTT
CDR3 protein: CASSFSGIPHDTGELFF

J gene: TRBJ2-7
D gene: TRBD2
V gene: TRBV19
clone size: .
CDR3 DNA: TGTGCCAGTAGCCCCACGCGCCAGGGGGGACTAGCGGACTCCTACGAGCAGTACTTC
CDR3 protein: CASSPTRQGGLADSYEQYF

J gene: TRBJ2-5
D gene: TRBD1
V gene: TRBV29-1
clone size: .
CDR3 DNA: TGCAGCGTTGACCCGTGGACAGGGCAAGAGACCCAGTACTTC
CDR3 protein: CSVDPWTGQETQYF

J gene: TRBJ1-2
D gene: .
V gene: TRBV5-4
clone size: .
CDR3 DNA: TGTGCCAGCAGCAACACTACCACCGTGGAGTATGGAGGCTACACCTTC
CDR3 protein: CASSNTTTVEYGGYTF

J gene: TRBJ1-6
D gene: TRBD1
V gene: TRBV6-5
clone size: .
CDR3 DNA: TGTGCCAGCAGTTACCCCAGGGGGGGCGAGAATTCACCCCTCCACTTT
CDR3 protein: CASSYPRGGENSPLHF

J gene: TRBJ2-2
D gene: TRBD1
V gene: TRBV11-3
clone size: .
CDR3 DNA: TGTGCCAGCAGCTTCAGGACAGGGGGAACCGGGGAGCTGTTTTTT
CDR3 protein: CASSFRTGGTGELFF

J gene: TRBJ1-5
D gene: .
V gene: TRBV15
clone size: .
CDR3 DNA: TGTGCCACCAGCATCGGGGACGGGAGCAATCAGCCCCAGCATTTT
CDR3 protein: CATSIGDGSNQPQHF

J gene: TRBJ2-1
D gene: TRBD2
V gene: TRBV4-1
clone size: .
CDR3 DNA: TGCGCCAGCAGCCAAGGAAGACTAGCGGATTACAATGAGCAGTTCTTC
CDR3 protein: CASSQGRLADYNEQFF

J gene: TRBJ1-3
D gene: .
V gene: TRBV4-2
clone size: few
CDR3 DNA: TGTGCCAGCAGCCGAGCCTCTGGAAACACCATATATTTT
CDR3 protein: CASSRASGNTIYF

J gene: TRBJ1-1
D gene: .
V gene: TRBV18
clone size: .
CDR3 DNA: TGTGCCAGCTCACTCTTACCCGACTCAGTCGGCACTGAAGCTTTCTTT
CDR3 protein: CASSLLPDSVGTEAFF

J gene: TRBJ2-5
D gene: .
V gene: TRBV4-1
clone size: .
CDR3 DNA: TGCGCCAGCAGCCAAGCGGGGGTCCAGCGGCGAGAGACCCAGTACTTC
CDR3 protein: CASSQAGVQRRETQYF

J gene: TRBJ2-7
D gene: TRBD1
V gene: TRBV19
clone size: .
CDR3 DNA: TGTGCCAGTAGTATAGCGGACAGGGCCAAGGGCTCCTACGAGCAGTACTTC
CDR3 protein: CASSIADRAKGSYEQYF

J gene: TRBJ1-5
D gene: TRBD1
V gene: TRBV18
clone size: .
CDR3 DNA: TGTGCCAGCTCGGAGGAGACAGGGGGGGACAATCAGCCCCAGCATTTT
CDR3 protein: CASSEETGGDNQPQHF

J gene: TRBJ1-2
D gene: .
V gene: TRBV4-3
clone size: .
CDR3 DNA: TGCGCCAGCAGCCAAGCCACCGAGGGAAACTATGGCTACACCTTC
CDR3 protein: CASSQATEGNYGYTF

J gene: TRBJ2-3
D gene: .
V gene: TRBV23-1
clone size: once
CDR3 DNA: TGCGCCAGCAGGGAACAGAACACAGATACGCAGTATTTT
CDR3 protein: CASREQNTDTQYF

J gene: TRBJ1-5
D gene: TRBD1
V gene: TRBV5-5
clone size: .
CDR3 DNA: TGTGCCAGCAGCTTGGAACAGGGGAATCAGCCCCAGCATTTT
CDR3 protein: CASSLEQGNQPQHF

J gene: TRBJ1-2
D gene: .
V gene: TRBV6-6
clone size: .
CDR3 DNA: TGTGCCAGCAGTTACGGAACGCCGGGACTATCTATTGGCTACACCTTC
CDR3 protein: CASSYGTPGLSIGYTF

J gene: TRBJ1-1
D gene: .
V gene: TRBV28
clone size: .
CDR3 DNA: TGTGCCAGCAGTTTCGGGCGGGGGGCAGGCGACACTGAAGCTTTCTTT
CDR3 protein: CASSFGRGAGDTEAFF

J gene: TRBJ2-7
D gene: TRBD2
V gene: TRBV7-9
clone size: .
CDR3 DNA: TGTGCCAGCAGCCCGTGGGCGGGGGGGATCGAGCAGTACTTC
CDR3 protein: CASSPWAGGIEQYF

J gene: TRBJ1-2
D gene: .
V gene: TRBV13
clone size: .
CDR3 DNA: TGTGCCAGCAGCTTAGAGTCCAGTAACTATGGCTACACCTTC
CDR3 protein: CASSLESSNYGYTF

J gene: TRBJ2-3
D gene: TRBD2
V gene: TRBV9
clone size: .
CDR3 DNA: TGTGCCAGCAGCGTTGTAGCGGGAGCGAGCACAGATACGCAGTATTTT
CDR3 protein: CASSVVAGASTDTQYF

J gene: TRBJ2-1
D gene: TRBD2
V gene: TRBV28
clone size: .
CDR3 DNA: TGTGCCAGCAGGGCGTCCGGGACTAGCGGGAGGCGAACCCAGTTCTTC
CDR3 protein: CASRASGTSGRRTQFF

J gene: TRBJ2-7
D gene: TRBD1
V gene: TRBV4-3
clone size: .
CDR3 DNA: TGCGCCAGCAGCCATCAGAACAGGGGTTCCTACGAGCAGTACTTC
CDR3 protein: CASSHQNRGSYEQYF

J gene: TRBJ1-5
D gene: .
V gene: TRBV28
clone size: .
CDR3 DNA: TGTGCCAGCAGTTTGGGCAGGCGGAATCAGCCCCAGCATTTT
CDR3 protein: CASSLGRRNQPQHF

J gene: TRBJ2-7
D gene: .
V gene: TRBV2
clone size: .
CDR3 DNA: TGTGCCAGCACCCCCGGTTTGCGGCCCGAGCAGTACTTC
CDR3 protein: CASTPGLRPEQYF

J gene: TRBJ2-1
D gene: TRBD1
V gene: TRBV18
clone size: .
CDR3 DNA: TGTGCCAGCTCACCGGACAGGGCAGGCGAGCAGTTCTTC
CDR3 protein: CASSPDRAGEQFF

J gene: TRBJ1-5
D gene: .
V gene: TRBV19
clone size: .
CDR3 DNA: TGTGCCAGTAGTATAATAAGGCCGAGGGGACAACTGTTATATAGCAATCAGCCCCAGCATTTT
CDR3 protein: CASSIIRPRGQLLYSNQPQHF

J gene: TRBJ2-1
D gene: .
V gene: TRBV6-5
clone size: .
CDR3 DNA: TGTGCCAGCAGCCGCGGTGCCTCCGACAATGAGCAGTTCTTC
CDR3 protein: CASSRGASDNEQFF

J gene: TRBJ1-1
D gene: .
V gene: TRBV5-6
clone size: .
CDR3 DNA: TGTGCCAGCAGCTTGCTGTTGAACACTGAAGCTTTCTTT
CDR3 protein: CASSLLLNTEAFF

J gene: TRBJ1-1
D gene: .
V gene: TRBV30
clone size: .
CDR3 DNA: TGTGCCTGGGGAGTCGGGGTCAGTGAAGCTTTCTTT
CDR3 protein: CAWGVGVSEAFF

J gene: TRBJ2-7
D gene: TRBD2
V gene: TRBV7-9
clone size: .
CDR3 DNA: TGTGCCAGCAGCTGGGTACTAGCGGGGCCGATTTACGAGCAGTACTTC
CDR3 protein: CASSWVLAGPIYEQYF

J gene: TRBJ2-3
D gene: .
V gene: TRBV27
clone size: .
CDR3 DNA: TGTGCCAGCAGTTTATCAAGATACTCAGATACGCAGTATTTT
CDR3 protein: CASSLSRYSDTQYF

J gene: TRBJ1-2
D gene: TRBD1
V gene: TRBV30
clone size: .
CDR3 DNA: TGTGCCTGGATGACAGGGGTTTATGGCTACACCTTC
CDR3 protein: CAWMTGVYGYTF

J gene: TRBJ1-4
D gene: .
V gene: TRBV7-9
clone size: .
CDR3 DNA: TGTGCCAGCAGCTTAGCCGCGGGGAGGACAACTAATGAAAAACTGTTTTTT
CDR3 protein: CASSLAAGRTTNEKLFF

J gene: TRBJ1-2
D gene: TRBD1
V gene: TRBV29-1
clone size: .
CDR3 DNA: TGCAGCGTCGCCAGAACAGGGGACGATGGCTACACCTTC
CDR3 protein: CSVARTGDDGYTF

J gene: TRBJ2-1
D gene: TRBD2
V gene: TRBV2
clone size: .
CDR3 DNA: TGTGCCAGCACTCCCCTGACTAGCGGGATCCTCAATGAGCAGTTCTTC
CDR3 protein: CASTPLTSGILNEQFF

J gene: TRBJ2-3
D gene: .
V gene: TRBV28
clone size: once
CDR3 DNA: TGTGCCAGCAGTTTTCCGGGAACAGATACGCAGTATTTT
CDR3 protein: CASSFPGTDTQYF

J gene: TRBJ2-3
D gene: .
V gene: TRBV7-3
clone size: .
CDR3 DNA: TGTGCCAGCAGCTCGTGGCCCAGCACAGATACGCAGTATTTT
CDR3 protein: CASSSWPSTDTQYF

J gene: TRBJ2-2
D gene: TRBD2
V gene: TRBV5-1
clone size: once
CDR3 DNA: TGCGCCAGCAGCCGGGGGACTATAGGGCCCGGGGAGCTGTTTTTT
CDR3 protein: CASSRGTIGPGELFF

J gene: TRBJ1-1
D gene: TRBD1
V gene: TRBV28
clone size: .
CDR3 DNA: TGTGCCAGCAACAGGGGTCTTGGGGCCACTGAAGCTTTCTTT
CDR3 protein: CASNRGLGATEAFF